Reported below is one T cell receptor beta chain. Its antigen remains unidentified. Base-call qualities are not available, and no considerably larger clone is one nucleotide away. The library was built by means of 5' RACE. Sequencing instrument: Illumina HiSeq 2500. A second PCR of roughly 6 to 11 cycles was performed with a sample-barcoded 5' primer and a J-beta primer mix. A template-switch 5' adaptor carrying 12 random nucleotides introduced a unique molecular identifier onto each TCR beta cDNA molecule. Each sample yielded at least 2.5 million CDR3-containing paired-end reads. All of the RNA was converted into first-strand cDNA using the Mint cDNA synthesis kit, with a TRBC-specific oligonucleotide serving as the primer. All cDNA was treated with uracil-DNA glycosylase and then went through a first 18-cycle PCR with the universal primers M1SS and BC2_uni_R. In the paper's pipeline: For normalization, 1 million high-quality reads were randomly selected from each sample, with every read carrying a distinct molecular identifier. Instead of being binned into consensus sequences, reads that shared molecular identifiers were thrown out. MiTCR, set to a Q25 quality threshold and the strictest error-elimination algorithm, was used for CDR3 identification, clonotype clustering and error correction. A nonparametric unseen species model with Euler transformation was used to estimate a lower bound on total TCR beta diversity. TCRdb reanalyzed the raw reads on its own, using fastp at Q25 for trimming and MiXCR for clone calling, and kept in-frame beta chains. One record per CDR3 amino acid sequence lists the most common genes and DNA. The V and J calls here are based on TCRdb, not the publication. Recorded for this sample are approximately 850,000 distinct CDR3 sequences; roughly 64% of them occurred a single time. Around 20% of the sample is taken by the ten largest.

The record originates from a study of blood T cells in healthy people across ages (dated by TCRdb to the mid-2010s). Study-level background: In model experiments, template switching captured roughly one uniquely barcoded TCR beta cDNA molecule for every two T cells. Using deep sequencing normalized with unique cDNA molecular identifiers, the study measured how TCR beta repertoire diversity changes with age. To avoid experimental bias, donors of different ages were randomly spread across the sequencing lanes. The study analyzed two additional independent replicas of 1 million unique cDNA reads from the same blood draw for two donors, one aged 18 to 30 and one aged 80 or older. The donors were split into four age groups: young (average around 16 years), middle-aged (around 40), aged (around 67) and long-lived (approximately 80).

Summary of the overall study and its limitations: Compared with the aged group, the long-lived group had more naive CD4+ T cells, fewer expanded clones and increased TCR diversity, suggesting age selection. Estimates of total diversity from one million sequenced T cells were regarded as lower bounds and underestimates. The CMV infection status of donors was not known, potentially confounding age-related changes in expanded clonotypes. Observed TCR beta diversity correlated strongly with the percentage of naive T cells measured by flow cytometry. As age increased, observed TCR beta diversity per million T cells dropped in a roughly linear way, and a significant reduction was already evident by age about 40. Since profiling was done on bulk unsorted PBMCs, naive and antigen-experienced compartments could not be conclusively compared.

The donors were roughly 39 Caucasian individuals from Russia, aged roughly 6 to 100 years, who were systemically healthy. Each donor gave approximately 9.3 milliliters of peripheral blood, collected into EDTA-treated Vacutainer tubes. Ficoll-Paque density-gradient centrifugation was used to isolate PBMCs, with at least 7 million obtained per sample. Total RNA, at least 6 micrograms per sample, was extracted from PBMCs with Trizol reagent. Naive CD45RAhigh/CD27high T cell percentages were measured by flow cytometry on a PBMC aliquot from every donor. Measured from the cysteine to the phenylalanine, the CDR3 is 13 residues long. Only the CDR3 portion is preserved as DNA: 39 bases, with reading frame beginning at the first base.

The origin of this receptor is a man between 25 and 39 years old in good health. The chain uses TRBV12-3 or TRBV12-4 and TRBJ2-4; D gene: possibly TRBD1, on 6 matching bases. The assigned J gene may be wrong: the sequence end matches TRBJ2-7 better. Sequencing used blood. The DNA sequence follows: TGTGCCAGCAGTAGGACAGTAAACTACGAGCAGTACTTC. Its product reads: CASSRTVNYEQYF.